The entry below gives a single T cell receptor (beta chain) sequence along with its context. The record originates from a study of blood T cell repertoires in COVID-19. Overall study context: COVID-19 samples collected from the United States, Italy and Spain covered acute and convalescent phases. Nucleic acid was either cDNA or gDNA, and it came from T cells, B-cell-depleted T cells, or PBMCs.

In the source study's methods: For nucleated cells, counts were estimated from reference gene primer amplification. The repertoire was sequenced with immunoSEQ multiplex PCR; TCRdb's copy has only in-frame clones and lacks some. That table supplies the V and J calls and clone size; D and trimming were determined from the DNA. The table has under 250,000 clones, about 80% seen once. The CDR3 extends over 15 amino acids. The germline gives CDR1 LGHDT, CDR2 YNNKEL (reference sequence). The V gene end was trimmed by 4 bases and the J gene end by 3 bases; junction bases not matched to a gene: 4. Sequencing used peripheral blood. This rearrangement joins TRBV3-1 (or the pseudogene TRBV3-2) to TRBJ1-4; 8 nucleotides agree with TRBD1. This TCR derives from a woman aged 55-70 years with acute or convalescent COVID-19. The CDR3 DNA follows: TGTGCCAGCAGCCGAACAGGGGGGCCTAATGAAAAACTGTTTTTT. It translates to CASSRTGGPNEKLFF.